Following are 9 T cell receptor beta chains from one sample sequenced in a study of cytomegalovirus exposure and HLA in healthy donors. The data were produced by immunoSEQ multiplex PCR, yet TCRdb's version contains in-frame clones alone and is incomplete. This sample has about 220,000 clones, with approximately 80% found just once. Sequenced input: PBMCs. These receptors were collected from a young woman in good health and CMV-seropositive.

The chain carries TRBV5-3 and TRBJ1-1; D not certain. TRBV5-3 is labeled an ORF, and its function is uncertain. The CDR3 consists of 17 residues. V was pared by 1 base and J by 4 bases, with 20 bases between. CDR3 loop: CARSLYHVVGPGTEAFF. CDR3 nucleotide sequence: TGTGCCAGAAGCTTGTACCATGTGGTAGGGCCGGGCACTGAAGCTTTCTTT.

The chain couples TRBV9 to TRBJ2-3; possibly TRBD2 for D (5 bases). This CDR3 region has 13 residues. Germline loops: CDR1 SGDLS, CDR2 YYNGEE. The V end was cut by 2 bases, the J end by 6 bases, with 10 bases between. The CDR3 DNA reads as TGTGCCAGCAGCGTTGTCCCGGGGGATACGCAGTATTTT. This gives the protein CASSVVPGDTQYF.

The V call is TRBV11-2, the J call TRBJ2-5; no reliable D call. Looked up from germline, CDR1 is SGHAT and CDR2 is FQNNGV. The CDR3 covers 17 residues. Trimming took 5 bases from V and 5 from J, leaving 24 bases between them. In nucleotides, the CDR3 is TGTGCCAGCAGCCTAATACCCGGACCAACCCTAAGGGAGACCCAGTACTTC. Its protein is CASSLIPGPTLRETQYF.

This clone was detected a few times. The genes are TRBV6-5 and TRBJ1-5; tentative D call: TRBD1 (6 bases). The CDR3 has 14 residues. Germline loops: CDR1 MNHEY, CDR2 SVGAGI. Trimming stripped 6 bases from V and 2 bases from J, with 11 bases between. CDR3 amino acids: CASSYRVGNQPQHF. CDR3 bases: TGTGCCAGCAGCTACAGGGTTGGCAATCAGCCCCAGCATTTT.

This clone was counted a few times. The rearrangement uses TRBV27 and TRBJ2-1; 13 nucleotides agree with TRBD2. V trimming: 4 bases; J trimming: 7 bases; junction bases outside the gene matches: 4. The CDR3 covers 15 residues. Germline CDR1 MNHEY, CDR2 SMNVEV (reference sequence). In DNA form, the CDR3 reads TGTGCCAGCAGTTCCGGGACTAGCGGGACTAATGAGCAGTTCTTC. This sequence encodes CASSSGTSGTNEQFF.

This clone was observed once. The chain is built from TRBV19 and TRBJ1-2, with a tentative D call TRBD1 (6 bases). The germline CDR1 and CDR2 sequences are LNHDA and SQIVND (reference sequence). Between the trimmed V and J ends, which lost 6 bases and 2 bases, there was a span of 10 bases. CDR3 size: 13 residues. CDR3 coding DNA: TGTGCCAGTAGGGGACAAGGGAACTATGGCTACACCTTC. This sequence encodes CASRGQGNYGYTF. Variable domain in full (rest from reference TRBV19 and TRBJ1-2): DGGITQSPKYLFRKEGQNVTLSCEQNLNHDAMYWYRQDPGQGLRLIYYSQIVNDFQKGDIAEGYSVSREKKESFPLTVTSAQKNPTAFYLCASRGQGNYGYTFGSGTRLTVV.

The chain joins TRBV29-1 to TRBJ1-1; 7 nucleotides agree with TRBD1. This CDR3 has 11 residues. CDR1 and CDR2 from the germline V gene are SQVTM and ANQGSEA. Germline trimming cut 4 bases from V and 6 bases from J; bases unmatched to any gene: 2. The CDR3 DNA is TGCAGCGTTGGCCAGGGGGCTGAAGCTTTCTTT. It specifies CSVGQGAEAFF. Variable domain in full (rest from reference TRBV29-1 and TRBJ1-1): SAVISQKPSRDICQRGTSLTIQCQVDSQVTMMFWYRQQPGQSLTLIATANQGSEATYESGFVIDKFPISRPNLTFSTLTVSNMSPEDSSIYLCSVGQGAEAFFGQGTRLTVV.

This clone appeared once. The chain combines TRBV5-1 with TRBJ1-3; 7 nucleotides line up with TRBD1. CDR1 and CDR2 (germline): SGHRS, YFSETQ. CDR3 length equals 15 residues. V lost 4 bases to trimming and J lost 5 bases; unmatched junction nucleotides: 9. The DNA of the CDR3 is TGCGCCAGCAGCCTGACAGGGATCGGCCGAAACACCATATATTTT. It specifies CASSLTGIGRNTIYF. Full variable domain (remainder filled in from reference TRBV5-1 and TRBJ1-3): KAGVTQTPRYLIKTRGQQVTLSCSPISGHRSVSWYQQTPGQGLQFLFEYFSETQRNKGNFPGRFSGRQFSNSRSEMNVSTLELGDSALYLCASSLTGIGRNTIYFGEGSWLTVV.

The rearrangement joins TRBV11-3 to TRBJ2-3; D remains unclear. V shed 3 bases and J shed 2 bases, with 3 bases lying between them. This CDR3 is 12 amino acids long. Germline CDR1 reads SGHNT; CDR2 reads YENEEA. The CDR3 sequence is CASSLYTDTQYF. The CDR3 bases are TGTGCCAGCAGCTTGTACACAGATACGCAGTATTTT.